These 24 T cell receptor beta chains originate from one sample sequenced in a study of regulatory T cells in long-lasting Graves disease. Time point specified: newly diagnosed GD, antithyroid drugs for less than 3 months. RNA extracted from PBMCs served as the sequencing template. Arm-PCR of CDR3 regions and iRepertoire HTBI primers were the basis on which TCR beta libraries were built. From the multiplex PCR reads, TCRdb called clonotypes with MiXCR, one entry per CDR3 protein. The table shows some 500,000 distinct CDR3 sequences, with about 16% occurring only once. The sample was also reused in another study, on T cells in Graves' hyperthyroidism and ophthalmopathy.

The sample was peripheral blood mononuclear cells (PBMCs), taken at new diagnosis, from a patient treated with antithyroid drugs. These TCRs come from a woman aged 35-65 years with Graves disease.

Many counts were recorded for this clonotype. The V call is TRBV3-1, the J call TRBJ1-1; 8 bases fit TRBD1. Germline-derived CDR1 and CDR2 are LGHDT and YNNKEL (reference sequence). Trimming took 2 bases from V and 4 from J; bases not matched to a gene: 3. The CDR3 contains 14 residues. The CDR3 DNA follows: TGTGCCAGCAGCCAATTAGGGACAGGCACTGAAGCTTTCTTT. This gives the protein CASSQLGTGTEAFF.

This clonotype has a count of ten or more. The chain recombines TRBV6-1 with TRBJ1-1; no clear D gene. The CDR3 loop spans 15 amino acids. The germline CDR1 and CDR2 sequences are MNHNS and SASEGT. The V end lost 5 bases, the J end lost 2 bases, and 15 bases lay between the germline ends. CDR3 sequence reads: CASSSITTANTEAFF. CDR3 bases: TGTGCCAGCAGTAGTATAACTACGGCAAACACTGAAGCTTTCTTT.

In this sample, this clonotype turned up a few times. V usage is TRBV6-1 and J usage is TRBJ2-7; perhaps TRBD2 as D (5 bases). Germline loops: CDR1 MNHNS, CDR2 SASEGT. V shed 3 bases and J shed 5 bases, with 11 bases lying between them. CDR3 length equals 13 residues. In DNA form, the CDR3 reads TGTGCCAGCAGTGATAGGACTCTAGACGAGCAGTACTTC. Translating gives CASSDRTLDEQYF.

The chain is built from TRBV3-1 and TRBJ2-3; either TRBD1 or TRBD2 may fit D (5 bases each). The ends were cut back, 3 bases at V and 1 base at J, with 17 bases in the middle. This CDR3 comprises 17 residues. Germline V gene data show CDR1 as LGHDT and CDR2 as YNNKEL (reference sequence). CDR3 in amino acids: CASSHNRRGGGTDTQYF. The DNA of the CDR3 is TGTGCCAGCAGCCACAACCGTCGTGGGGGTGGCACAGATACGCAGTATTTT.

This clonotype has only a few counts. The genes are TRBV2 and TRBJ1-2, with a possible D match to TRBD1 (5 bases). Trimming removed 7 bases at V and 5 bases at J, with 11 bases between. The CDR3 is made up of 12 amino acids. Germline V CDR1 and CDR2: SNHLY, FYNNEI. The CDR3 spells CASTRDLYGYTF. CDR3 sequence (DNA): TGTGCCAGCACACGGGACCTATATGGCTACACCTTC.

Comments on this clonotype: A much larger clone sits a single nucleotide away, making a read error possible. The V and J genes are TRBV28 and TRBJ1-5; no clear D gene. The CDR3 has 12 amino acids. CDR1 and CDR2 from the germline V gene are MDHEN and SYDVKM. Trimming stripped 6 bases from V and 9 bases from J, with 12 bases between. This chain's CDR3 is CASRPGGGPQHF. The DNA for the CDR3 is TGTGCCAGCAGGCCAGGCGGAGGGCCCCAGCATTTT.

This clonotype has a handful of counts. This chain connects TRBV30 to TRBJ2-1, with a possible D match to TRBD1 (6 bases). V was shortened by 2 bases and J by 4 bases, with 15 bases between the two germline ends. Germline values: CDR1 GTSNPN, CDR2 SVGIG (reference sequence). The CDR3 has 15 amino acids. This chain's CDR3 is CAWSPLGTTYNEQFF. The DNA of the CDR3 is TGTGCCTGGAGTCCCCTCGGGACAACATACAATGAGCAGTTCTTC.

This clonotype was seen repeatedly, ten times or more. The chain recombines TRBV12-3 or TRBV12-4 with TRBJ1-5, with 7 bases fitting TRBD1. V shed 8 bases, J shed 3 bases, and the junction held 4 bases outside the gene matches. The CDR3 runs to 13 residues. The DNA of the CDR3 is TGTGCCAGCGGGGGGACAGACAATCAGCCCCAGCATTTT. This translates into CASGGTDNQPQHF.

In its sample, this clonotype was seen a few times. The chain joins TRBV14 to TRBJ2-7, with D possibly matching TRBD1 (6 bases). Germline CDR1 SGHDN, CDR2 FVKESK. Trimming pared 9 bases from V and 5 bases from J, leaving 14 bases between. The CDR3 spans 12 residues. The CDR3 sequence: CARAQGQDEQYF. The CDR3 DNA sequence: TGTGCCAGAGCCCAGGGGCAGGACGAGCAGTACTTC.

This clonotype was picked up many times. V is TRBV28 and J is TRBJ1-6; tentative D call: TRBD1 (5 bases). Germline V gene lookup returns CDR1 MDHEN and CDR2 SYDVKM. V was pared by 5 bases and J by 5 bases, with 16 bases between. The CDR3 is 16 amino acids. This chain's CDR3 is CASSGGRGGNNSPLHF. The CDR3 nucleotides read TGTGCCAGCAGTGGGGGTAGGGGCGGGAATAATTCACCCCTCCACTTT.

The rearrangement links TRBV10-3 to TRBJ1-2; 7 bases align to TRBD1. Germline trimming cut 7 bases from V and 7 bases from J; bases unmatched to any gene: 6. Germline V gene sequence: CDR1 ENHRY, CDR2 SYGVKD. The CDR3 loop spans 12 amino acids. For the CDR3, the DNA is TGTGCCATCACCCGACAGGGTGTTGGCTACACCTTC. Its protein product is CAITRQGVGYTF.

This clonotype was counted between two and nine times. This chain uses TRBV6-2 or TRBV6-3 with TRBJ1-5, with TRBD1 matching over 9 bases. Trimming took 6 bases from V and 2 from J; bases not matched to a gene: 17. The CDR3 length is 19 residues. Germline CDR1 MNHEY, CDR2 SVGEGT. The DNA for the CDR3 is TGTGCCAGCAGCCACGAATCCGGGACAGGGCTCCTAGGCAATCAGCCCCAGCATTTT. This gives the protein CASSHESGTGLLGNQPQHF.

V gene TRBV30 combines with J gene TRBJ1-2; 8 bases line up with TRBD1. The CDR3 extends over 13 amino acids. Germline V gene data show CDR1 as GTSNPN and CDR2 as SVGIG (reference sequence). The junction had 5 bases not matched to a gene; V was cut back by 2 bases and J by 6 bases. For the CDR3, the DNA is TGTGCCTGGAGTAATGGACAGGGCGATGGCTACACCTTC. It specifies CAWSNGQGDGYTF. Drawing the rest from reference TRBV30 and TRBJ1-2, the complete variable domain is SQTIHQWPATLVQPVGSPLSLECTVEGTSNPNLYWYRQAAGRGLQLLFYSVGIGQISSEVPQNLSASRPQDRQFILSSKKLLLSDSGFYLCAWSNGQGDGYTFGSGTRLTVV.

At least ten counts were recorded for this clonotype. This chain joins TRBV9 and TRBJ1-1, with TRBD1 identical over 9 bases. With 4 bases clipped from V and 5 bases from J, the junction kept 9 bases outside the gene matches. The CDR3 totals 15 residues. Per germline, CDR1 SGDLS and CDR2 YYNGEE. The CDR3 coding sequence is TGTGCCAGCAGCCCAAATCCTGACAGGGGGACTGAAGCTTTCTTT. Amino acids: CASSPNPDRGTEAFF.

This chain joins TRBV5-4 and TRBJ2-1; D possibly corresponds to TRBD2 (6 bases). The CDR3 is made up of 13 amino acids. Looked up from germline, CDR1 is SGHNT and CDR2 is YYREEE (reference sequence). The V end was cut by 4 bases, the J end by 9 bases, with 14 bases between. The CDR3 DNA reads TGTGCCAGCAGCACAGAAGCGGAGGGTGAGCAGTTCTTC. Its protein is CASSTEAEGEQFF.

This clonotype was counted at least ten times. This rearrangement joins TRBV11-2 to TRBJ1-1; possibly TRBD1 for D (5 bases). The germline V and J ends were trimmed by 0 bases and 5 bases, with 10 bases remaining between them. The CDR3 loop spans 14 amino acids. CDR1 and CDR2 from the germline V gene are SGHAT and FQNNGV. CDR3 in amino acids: CASSLEGRGTEAFF. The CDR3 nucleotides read TGTGCCAGCAGCTTAGAGGGGAGGGGAACTGAAGCTTTCTTT.

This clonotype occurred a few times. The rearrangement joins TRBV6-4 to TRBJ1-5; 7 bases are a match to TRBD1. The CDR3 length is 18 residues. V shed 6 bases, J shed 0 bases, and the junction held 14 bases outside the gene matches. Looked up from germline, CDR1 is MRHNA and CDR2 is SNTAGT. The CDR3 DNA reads TGTGCCAGCAGCCTTTCGGGACAGAAGTCTTATAGCAATCAGCCCCAGCATTTT. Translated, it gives CASSLSGQKSYSNQPQHF.

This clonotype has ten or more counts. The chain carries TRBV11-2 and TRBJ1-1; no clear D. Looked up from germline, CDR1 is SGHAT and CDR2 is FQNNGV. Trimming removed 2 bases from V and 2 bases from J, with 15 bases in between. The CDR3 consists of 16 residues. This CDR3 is CASSLTVERANTEAFF. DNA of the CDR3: TGTGCCAGCAGCTTAACGGTGGAGCGGGCCAACACTGAAGCTTTCTTT.

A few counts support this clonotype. CDR3 region: CASSEVTGLYGYTF. In DNA, the CDR3 is TGTGCCAGCAGTGAAGTTACAGGCCTCTATGGCTACACCTTC. J is TRBJ1-2 and V is TRBV6-1, with D possibly TRBD1 on 5 matching bases. CDR1 MNHNS and CDR2 SASEGT come from the germline V gene. CDR3 length: 14 residues. Between the trimmed V and J ends, which lost 1 base and 4 bases, there was a span of 10 bases.

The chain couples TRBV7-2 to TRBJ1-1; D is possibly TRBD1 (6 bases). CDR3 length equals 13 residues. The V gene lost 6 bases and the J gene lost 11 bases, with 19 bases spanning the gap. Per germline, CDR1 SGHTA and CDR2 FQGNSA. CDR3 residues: CASRPGGARVAFF. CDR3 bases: TGTGCCAGCAGGCCCGGGGGCGCAAGGGTGGCTTTCTTT.

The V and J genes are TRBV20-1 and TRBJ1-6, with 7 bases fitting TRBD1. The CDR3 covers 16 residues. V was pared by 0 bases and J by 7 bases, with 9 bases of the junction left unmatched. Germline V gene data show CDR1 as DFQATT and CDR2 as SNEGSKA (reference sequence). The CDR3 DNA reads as TGCAGTGCTAGAGACAACAGGGGCTCCCCAAATTCACCCCTCCACTTT. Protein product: CSARDNRGSPNSPLHF.

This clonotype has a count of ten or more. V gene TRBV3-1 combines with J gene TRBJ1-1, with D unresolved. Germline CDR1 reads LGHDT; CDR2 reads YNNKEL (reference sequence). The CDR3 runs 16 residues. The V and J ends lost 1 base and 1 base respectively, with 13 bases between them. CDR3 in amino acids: CASSQARRPQNTEAFF. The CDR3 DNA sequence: TGTGCCAGCAGCCAAGCGAGGCGGCCGCAGAACACTGAAGCTTTCTTT. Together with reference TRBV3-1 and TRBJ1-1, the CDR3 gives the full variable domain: DTAVSQTPKYLVTQMGNDKSIKCEQNLGHDTMYWYKQDSKKFLKIMFSYNNKELIINETVPNRFSPKSPDKAHLNLHINSLELGDSAVYFCASSQARRPQNTEAFFGQGTRLTVV.

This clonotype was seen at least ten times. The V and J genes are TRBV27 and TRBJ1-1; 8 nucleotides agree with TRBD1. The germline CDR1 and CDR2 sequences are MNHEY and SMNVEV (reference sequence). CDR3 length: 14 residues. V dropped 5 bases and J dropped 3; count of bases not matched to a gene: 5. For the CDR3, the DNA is TGTGCCAGCAGTCCCAGGGGGCGCGACACTGAAGCTTTCTTT. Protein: CASSPRGRDTEAFF.

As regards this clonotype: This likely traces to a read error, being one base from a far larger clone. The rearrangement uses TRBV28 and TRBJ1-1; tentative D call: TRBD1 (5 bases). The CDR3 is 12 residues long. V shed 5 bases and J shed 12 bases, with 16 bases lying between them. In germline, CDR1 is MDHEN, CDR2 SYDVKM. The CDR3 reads CASSTGLLHSFF. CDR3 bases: TGTGCCAGCAGTACGGGGCTCCTACACTCTTTCTTT.